This T cell receptor beta chain is from a study of cytomegalovirus exposure and HLA in healthy donors. Study-wide context: About 179 million T cells yielded 117 million unique TCR beta sequences in earlier analysis. Across under 450 genotyped donors, 81% landed in the Caucasian-associated ancestry cluster. Whole-study results and caveats: Overall, around 160 TCR beta chains were annotated as cytomegalovirus-associated. Sequences of the TCR beta chain were said to predict the HLA-A and HLA-B alleles of most subjects accurately.

V was trimmed by 7 bases and J by 4 bases, leaving 16 bases between them. The CDR3 sequence is 15 residues long. The germline V gene has CDR1 SGHVS and CDR2 FQNEAQ. A remark on this clone: The antigen is undetermined.

Vbeta (60) and Jbeta (13) primers were used in the PCR. TCRdb keeps only in-frame clones here, not all; method: immunoSEQ multiplex PCR. The top ten hold under 1.5% of the sample, which has roughly 150,000 clones, about 78% seen once. The sequencing input was PBMCs. This receptor was obtained from a male donor in good health and CMV-seronegative. The rearrangement uses TRBV7-8 and TRBJ2-2; maybe TRBD2 (6 bases). The CDR3 bases are TGTGCCAGCATCCCGGGAGCTCCGGGCACCGGGGAGCTGTTTTTT. Translated, it gives CASIPGAPGTGELFF. The variable domain in full, completed from reference TRBV7-8 and TRBJ2-2, reads GAGVSQSPRYKVAKRGQDVALRCDPISGHVSLFWYQQALGQGPEFLTYFQNEAQLDKSGLPSDRFFAERPEGSVSTLKIQRTQQEDSAVYLCASIPGAPGTGELFFGEGSRLTVL.